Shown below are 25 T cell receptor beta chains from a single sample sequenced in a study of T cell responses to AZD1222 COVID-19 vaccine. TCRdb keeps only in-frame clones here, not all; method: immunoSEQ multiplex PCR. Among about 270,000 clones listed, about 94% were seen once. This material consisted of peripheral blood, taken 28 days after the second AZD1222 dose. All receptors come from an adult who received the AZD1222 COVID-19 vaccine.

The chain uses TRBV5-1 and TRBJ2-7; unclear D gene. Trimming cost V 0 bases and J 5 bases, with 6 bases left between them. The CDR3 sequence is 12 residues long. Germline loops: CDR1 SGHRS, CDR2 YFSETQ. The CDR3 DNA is TGCGCCAGCAGCTTGGCAACCGACGAGCAGTACTTC. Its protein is CASSLATDEQYF.

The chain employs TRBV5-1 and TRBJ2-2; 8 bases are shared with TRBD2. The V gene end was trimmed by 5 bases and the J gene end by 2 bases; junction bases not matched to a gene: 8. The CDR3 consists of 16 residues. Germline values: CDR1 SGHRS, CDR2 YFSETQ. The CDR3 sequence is CASRLSGRINTGELFF. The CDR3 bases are TGCGCCAGCAGATTAAGCGGGAGAATTAACACCGGGGAGCTGTTTTTT.

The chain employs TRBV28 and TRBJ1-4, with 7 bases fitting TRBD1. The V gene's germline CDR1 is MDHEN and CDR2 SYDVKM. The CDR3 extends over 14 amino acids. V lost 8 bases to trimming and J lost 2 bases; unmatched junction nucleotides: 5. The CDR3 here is CASGLGQTNEKLFF. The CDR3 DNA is TGTGCCAGCGGGCTGGGACAGACTAATGAAAAACTGTTTTTT.

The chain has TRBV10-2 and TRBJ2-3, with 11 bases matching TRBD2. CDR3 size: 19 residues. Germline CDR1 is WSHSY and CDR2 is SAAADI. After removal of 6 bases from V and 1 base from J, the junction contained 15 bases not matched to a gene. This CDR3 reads CASSGASGGPSGGTDTQYF. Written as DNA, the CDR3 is TGCGCCAGCAGCGGGGCTAGCGGGGGGCCCTCCGGTGGCACAGATACGCAGTATTTT.

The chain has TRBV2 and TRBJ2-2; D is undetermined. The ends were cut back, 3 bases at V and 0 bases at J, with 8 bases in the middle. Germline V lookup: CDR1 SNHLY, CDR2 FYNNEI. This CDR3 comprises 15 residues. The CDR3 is CASSEGRPNTGELFF. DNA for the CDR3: TGTGCCAGCAGTGAGGGCAGACCGAACACCGGGGAGCTGTTTTTT.

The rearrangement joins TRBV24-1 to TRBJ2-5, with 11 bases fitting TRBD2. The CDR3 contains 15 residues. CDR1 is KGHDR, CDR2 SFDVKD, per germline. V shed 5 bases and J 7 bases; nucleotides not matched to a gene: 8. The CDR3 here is CATSGVAGGPGTQYF. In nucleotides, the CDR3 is TGTGCCACCAGTGGTGTAGCGGGAGGGCCGGGGACCCAGTACTTC.

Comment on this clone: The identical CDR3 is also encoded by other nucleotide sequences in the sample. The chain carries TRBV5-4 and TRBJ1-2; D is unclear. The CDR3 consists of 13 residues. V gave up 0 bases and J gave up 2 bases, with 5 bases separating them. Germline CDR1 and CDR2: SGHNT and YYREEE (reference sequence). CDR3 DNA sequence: TGTGCCAGCAGCTTGGTGGGGAACTATGGCTACACCTTC. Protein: CASSLVGNYGYTF.

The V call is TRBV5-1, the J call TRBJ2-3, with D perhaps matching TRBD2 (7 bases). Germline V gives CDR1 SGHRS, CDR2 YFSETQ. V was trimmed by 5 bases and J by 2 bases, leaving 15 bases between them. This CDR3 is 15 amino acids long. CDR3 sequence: CASRDPAGATDTQYF. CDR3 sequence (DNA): TGCGCCAGCAGAGACCCGGCGGGGGCCACAGATACGCAGTATTTT.

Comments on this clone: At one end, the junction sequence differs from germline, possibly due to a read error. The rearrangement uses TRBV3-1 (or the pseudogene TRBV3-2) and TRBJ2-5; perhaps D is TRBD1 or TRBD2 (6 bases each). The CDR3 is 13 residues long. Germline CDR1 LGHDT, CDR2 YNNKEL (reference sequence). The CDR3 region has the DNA TGTGCCAGCAGTCTAGGGGGGCAAGGGACCCAGTACTTC. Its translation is CASSLGGQGTQYF.

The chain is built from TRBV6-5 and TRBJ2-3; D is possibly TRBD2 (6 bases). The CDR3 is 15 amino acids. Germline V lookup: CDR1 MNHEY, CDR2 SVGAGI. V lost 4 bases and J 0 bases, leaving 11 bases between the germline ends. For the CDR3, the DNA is TGTGCCAGCAGTTTGCTAGCGCATAGCACAGATACGCAGTATTTT. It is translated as CASSLLAHSTDTQYF.

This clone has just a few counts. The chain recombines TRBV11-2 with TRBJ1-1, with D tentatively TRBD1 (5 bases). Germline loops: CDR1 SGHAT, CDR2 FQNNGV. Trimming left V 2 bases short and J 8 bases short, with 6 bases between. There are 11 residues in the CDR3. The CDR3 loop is CASSLRTEAFF. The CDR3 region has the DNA TGTGCCAGCAGCTTACGGACAGAAGCTTTCTTT.

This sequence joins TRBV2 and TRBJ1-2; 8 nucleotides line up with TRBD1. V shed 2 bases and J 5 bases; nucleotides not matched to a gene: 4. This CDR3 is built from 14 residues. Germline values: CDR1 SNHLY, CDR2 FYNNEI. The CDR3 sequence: CASSEQGAGYGYTF. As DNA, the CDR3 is TGTGCCAGCAGTGAACAGGGGGCCGGATATGGCTACACCTTC.

CDR3 DNA: TGCGCCAGCAGCTTGGATCCCGACAGGCAGTACTTC. Translating gives CASSLDPDRQYF. The V call is TRBV5-1, the J call TRBJ2-7; D perhaps matches TRBD1 (5 bases). Looked up from germline, CDR1 is SGHRS and CDR2 is YFSETQ. This CDR3 is built from 12 residues. V was cut by 0 bases and J by 9 bases, with 10 bases left in between. Based on the CDR3 plus reference TRBV5-1 and TRBJ2-7, the full variable domain is KAGVTQTPRYLIKTRGQQVTLSCSPISGHRSVSWYQQTPGQGLQFLFEYFSETQRNKGNFPGRFSGRQFSNSRSEMNVSTLELGDSALYLCASSLDPDRQYFGPGTRLTVT.

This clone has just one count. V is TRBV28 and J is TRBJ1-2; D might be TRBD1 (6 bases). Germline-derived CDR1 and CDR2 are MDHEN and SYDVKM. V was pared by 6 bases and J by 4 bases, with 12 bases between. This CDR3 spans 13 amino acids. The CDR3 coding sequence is TGTGCCAGCAGCCTAGGACAGCTCTATGGCTACACCTTC. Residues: CASSLGQLYGYTF.

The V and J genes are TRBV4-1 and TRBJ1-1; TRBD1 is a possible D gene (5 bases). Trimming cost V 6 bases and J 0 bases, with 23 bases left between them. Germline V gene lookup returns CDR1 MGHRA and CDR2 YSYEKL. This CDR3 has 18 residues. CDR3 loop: CASSPRLPGSRMNTEAFF. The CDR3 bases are TGCGCCAGCAGTCCAAGATTGCCAGGGAGTAGGATGAACACTGAAGCTTTCTTT.

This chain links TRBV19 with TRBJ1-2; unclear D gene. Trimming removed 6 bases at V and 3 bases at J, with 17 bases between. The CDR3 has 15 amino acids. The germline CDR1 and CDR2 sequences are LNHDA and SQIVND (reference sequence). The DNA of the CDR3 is TGTGCCAGTAGGCCCCTCTCTCCTGGTTACTATGGCTACACCTTC. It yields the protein CASRPLSPGYYGYTF.

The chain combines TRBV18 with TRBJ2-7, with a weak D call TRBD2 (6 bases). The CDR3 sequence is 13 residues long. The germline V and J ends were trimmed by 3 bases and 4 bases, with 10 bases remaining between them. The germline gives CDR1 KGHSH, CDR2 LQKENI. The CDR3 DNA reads TGTGCCAGCTCACCGACTAGGGCATACGAGCAGTACTTC. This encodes CASSPTRAYEQYF.

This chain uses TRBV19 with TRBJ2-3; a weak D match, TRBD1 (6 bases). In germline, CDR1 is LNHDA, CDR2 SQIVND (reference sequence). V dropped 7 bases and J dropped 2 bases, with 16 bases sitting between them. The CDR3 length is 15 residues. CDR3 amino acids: CASKITGTNTDTQYF. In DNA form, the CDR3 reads TGTGCCAGTAAGATCACAGGGACCAACACAGATACGCAGTATTTT.

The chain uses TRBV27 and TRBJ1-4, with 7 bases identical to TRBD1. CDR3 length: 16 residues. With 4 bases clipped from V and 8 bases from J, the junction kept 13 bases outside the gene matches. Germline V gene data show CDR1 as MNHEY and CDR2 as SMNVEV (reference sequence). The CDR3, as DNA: TGTGCCAGCAGTTCTTGGACAGGCCGGGCGATGGAAAAACTGTTTTTT. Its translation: CASSSWTGRAMEKLFF.

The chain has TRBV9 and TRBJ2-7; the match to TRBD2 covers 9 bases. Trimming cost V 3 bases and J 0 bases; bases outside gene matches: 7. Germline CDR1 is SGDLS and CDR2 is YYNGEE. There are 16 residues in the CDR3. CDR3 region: CASSATGTSISYEQYF. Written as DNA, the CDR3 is TGTGCCAGCAGCGCGACCGGGACTAGCATCTCCTACGAGCAGTACTTC.

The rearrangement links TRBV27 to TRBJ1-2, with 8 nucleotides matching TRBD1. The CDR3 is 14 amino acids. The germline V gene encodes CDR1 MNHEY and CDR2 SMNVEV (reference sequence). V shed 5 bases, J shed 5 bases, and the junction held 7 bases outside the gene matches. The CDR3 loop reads CASSAWDRKYGYTF. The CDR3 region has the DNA TGTGCCAGCAGTGCCTGGGACAGGAAATATGGCTACACCTTC.

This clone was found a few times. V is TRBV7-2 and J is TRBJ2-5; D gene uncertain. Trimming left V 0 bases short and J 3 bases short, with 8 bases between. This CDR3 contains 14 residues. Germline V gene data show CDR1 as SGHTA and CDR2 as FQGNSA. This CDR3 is CASSLAVGKETQYF. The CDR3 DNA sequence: TGTGCCAGCAGCTTAGCGGTAGGGAAAGAGACCCAGTACTTC.

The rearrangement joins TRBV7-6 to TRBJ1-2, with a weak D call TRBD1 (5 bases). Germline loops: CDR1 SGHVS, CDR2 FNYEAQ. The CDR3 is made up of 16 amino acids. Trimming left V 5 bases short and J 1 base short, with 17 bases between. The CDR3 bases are TGTGCCAGCAGCCTTGGAAGGGGAGCGATTAACTATGGCTACACCTTC. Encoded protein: CASSLGRGAINYGYTF.

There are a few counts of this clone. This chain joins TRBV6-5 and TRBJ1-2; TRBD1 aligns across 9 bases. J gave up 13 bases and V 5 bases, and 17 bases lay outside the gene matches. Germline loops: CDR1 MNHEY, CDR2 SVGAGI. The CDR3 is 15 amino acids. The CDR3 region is CASSRRLGTGTPLTF. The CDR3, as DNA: TGTGCCAGCAGTCGGCGCCTCGGGACAGGGACCCCTCTCACCTTC.

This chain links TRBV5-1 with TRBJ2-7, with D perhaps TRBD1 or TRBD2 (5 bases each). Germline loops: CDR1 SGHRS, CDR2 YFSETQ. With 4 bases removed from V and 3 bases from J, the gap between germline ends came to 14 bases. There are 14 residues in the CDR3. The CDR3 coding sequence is TGCGCCAGCAGCCTGACCGGGACCTACTACGAGCAGTACTTC. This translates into CASSLTGTYYEQYF.